The clone carrying this TCR beta chain showed up just a few times. Antigen specificity is unknown. The data were obtained in a study of post-analysis software for immune sequencing data. Study summary: Patients with relapsing-remitting, secondary progressive and progressive-relapsing multiple sclerosis courses were all represented. Study conclusions and caveats: Controls showed significantly higher normalized Chao1 diversity than did multiple sclerosis patients. Under F measure analysis, samples from one preparation batch co-clustered strongly. Patients used about five TRBV segments, including TRBV5-6, TRBV5-1 and TRBV20-1, more often than controls.

Germline CDR1 SGHDN, CDR2 FVKESK. This CDR3 contains 14 residues. The ends were cut back, 4 bases at V and 3 bases at J, with 13 bases in the middle. Each TCR beta cDNA library carried unique molecular identifiers. The T cell input of roughly 0.85 to 11 million gave 400,000 to 500,000 cDNA molecules. MiXCR, run by TCRdb on the PCR reads, gives a single entry per CDR3 protein. This sample has 750,000 to 950,000 distinct CDR3 sequences, with roughly 50% found just once. This TCR derives from a girl aged 10 to 17 with multiple sclerosis. Sequenced sample: blood. The genes are TRBV14 and TRBJ2-7, with D maybe TRBD1 (6 bases). The CDR3 region is CASSRRTVGYEQYF. As DNA, the CDR3 is TGTGCCAGCAGCCGAAGGACAGTGGGCTACGAGCAGTACTTC. Together with reference TRBV14 and TRBJ2-7, the CDR3 gives the full variable domain: EAGVTQFPSHSVIEKGQTVTLRCDPISGHDNLYWYRRVMGKEIKFLLHFVKESKQDESGMPNNRFLAERTGGTYSTLKVQPAELEDSGVYFCASSRRTVGYEQYFGPGTRLTVT.